This passage covers 27 T cell receptor beta chains from one sample sequenced in a study of beta chain features in type 1 diabetes. The sequenced template was cDNA made from the entire isolated RNA. Sequenced by immunoSEQ multiplex PCR; TCRdb stores in-frame clones only, minus some. In the table there are roughly 230,000 clones, about 9.3% of which are singletons. Sample: naive CD4+ T cells from blood. These receptor sequences come from a woman aged 18-29 years in good health.

This clone was seen a few times. This sequence joins TRBV19 and TRBJ2-7, with TRBD2 matching 11 bases. V lost 5 bases, J lost 0 bases, and 6 bases stayed unmatched. CDR1 LNHDA and CDR2 SQIVND come from the germline V gene (reference sequence). CDR3 length equals 16 residues. CDR3 nucleotides: TGTGCCAGTAGTTCAGGGACTAGCGGAAGCTCCTACGAGCAGTACTTC. Translated: CASSSGTSGSSYEQYF.

CDR3 coding DNA: TGTGCCAGCAGCCGGGGACAGCCGATCACCAATCAGCCCCAGCATTTT. It is translated as CASSRGQPITNQPQHF. The V and J genes are TRBV6-6 and TRBJ1-5; 7 bases agree with TRBD1. The ends lost 6 bases at V and 3 bases at J; junction bases unmatched: 11. This CDR3 contains 16 residues. Germline assignment: CDR1 MNHNY and CDR2 SVGAGI (reference sequence).

This clone was seen a few times. The chain joins TRBV5-6 to TRBJ2-1; a possible D gene is TRBD2 (6 bases). CDR3 size: 12 residues. CDR1 and CDR2 from the germline V gene are SGHDT and YYEEEE. Trimming shortened V by 3 bases and J by 9 bases, and 10 bases separated the two germline ends. This CDR3 reads CASSSYSGEQFF. The CDR3 DNA follows: TGTGCCAGCAGCTCGTATAGCGGTGAGCAGTTCTTC.

The chain couples TRBV4-1 to TRBJ1-5, with D possibly being TRBD1 (6 bases). The CDR3 loop spans 15 amino acids. In germline, CDR1 is MGHRA, CDR2 YSYEKL. Trimming took off 2 bases at V and 3 bases at J, with 11 bases between the two ends. CDR3 loop: CASSQNGQHNQPQHF. As DNA, the CDR3 is TGCGCCAGCAGCCAAAATGGACAGCACAATCAGCCCCAGCATTTT.

The rearrangement joins TRBV6-5 to TRBJ2-1; D uncertain. There are 14 residues in the CDR3. V was clipped by 6 bases and J by 2 bases, with 11 bases between them. Germline CDR1 and CDR2: MNHEY and SVGAGI. The CDR3 nucleotides are TGTGCCAGCAGGAACAAGTTTCCCTACAATGAGCAGTTCTTC. Translation gives CASRNKFPYNEQFF.

The rearrangement joins TRBV7-9 to TRBJ2-1, with TRBD1 identical over 7 bases. V shed 5 bases and J 4 bases; nucleotides not matched to a gene: 5. The CDR3 runs to 14 residues. CDR1 and CDR2 from the germline V gene are SEHNR and FQNEAQ (reference sequence). Here the CDR3 DNA reads TGTGCCAGCAGCCGGGACAGCCTTTACAATGAGCAGTTCTTC. It translates to CASSRDSLYNEQFF.

In this sample, this clone turned up a few times. J is TRBJ2-5 and V is TRBV2, with TRBD2 as a possible D gene (5 bases). The CDR3 contains 14 residues. Trimming removed 6 bases at V and 7 bases at J, with 18 bases between. Germline CDR1 is SNHLY and CDR2 is FYNNEI. As DNA, the CDR3 is TGTGCCAGCAGGCAACTAGATCTGGTGGGGACCCAGTACTTC. The encoded protein is CASRQLDLVGTQYF. Based on the CDR3 plus reference TRBV2 and TRBJ2-5, the full variable domain is EPEVTQTPSHQVTQMGQEVILRCVPISNHLYFYWYRQILGQKVEFLVSFYNNEISEKSEIFDDQFSVERPDGSNFTLKIRSTKLEDSAMYFCASRQLDLVGTQYFGPGTRLLVL.

The chain employs TRBV30 and TRBJ2-3; 9 bases fit TRBD2. In germline, CDR1 is GTSNPN, CDR2 SVGIG (reference sequence). V was clipped by 4 bases and J by 9 bases; unmatched bases: 8. The CDR3 runs 13 residues. CDR3 DNA sequence: TGTGCCTGGACTAGCGGGAACCTCGGGACGCAGTATTTT. It codes for CAWTSGNLGTQYF.

The chain couples TRBV29-1 to TRBJ2-1; 14 nucleotides agree with TRBD2. From germline, CDR1 is SQVTM and CDR2 ANQGSEA. The CDR3 totals 15 residues. The V gene end was trimmed by 6 bases and the J gene end by 7 bases; junction bases not matched to a gene: 8. The CDR3, as DNA: TGCAGCGTCGACGGGGGACTAGCGGGGGTTAATGAGCAGTTCTTC. The encoded protein is CSVDGGLAGVNEQFF.

This chain joins TRBV28 and TRBJ1-2; D is perhaps TRBD1 (6 bases). The V and J ends lost 7 bases and 7 bases respectively, with 13 bases between them. This CDR3 spans 12 amino acids. Germline V gene lookup returns CDR1 MDHEN and CDR2 SYDVKM. The CDR3 nucleotides read TGTGCCAGCACCCAGGGGCTAGGTGGCTACACCTTC. Translated: CASTQGLGGYTF.

The genes are TRBV2 and TRBJ2-5; possibly TRBD2 for D (5 bases). CDR3 length equals 12 residues. Trimming pared 7 bases from V and 2 bases from J, leaving 8 bases between. CDR1 and CDR2 (germline): SNHLY, FYNNEI. DNA for the CDR3: TGTGCCAGCAATAGAGGGCAAGAGACCCAGTACTTC. Translating gives CASNRGQETQYF.

This clone has only a few counts. V usage is TRBV7-9 and J usage is TRBJ1-1; D is uncertain. V gave up 0 bases and J gave up 9 bases, with 11 bases separating them. CDR1 is SEHNR, CDR2 FQNEAQ, per germline (reference sequence). This CDR3 is 13 amino acids long. CDR3: CASSLADRDQAFF. The CDR3 nucleotides are TGTGCCAGCAGCTTAGCGGATCGGGATCAAGCTTTCTTT.

This clone was seen a handful of times. The V call is TRBV2, the J call TRBJ2-5; 13 bases align to TRBD2. The germline V gene has CDR1 SNHLY and CDR2 FYNNEI. The CDR3 consists of 16 residues. J gave up 0 bases and V 3 bases, and 1 base lay outside the gene matches. The CDR3 here is CASSETSGGHQETQYF. CDR3 DNA: TGTGCCAGCAGTGAGACTAGCGGGGGGCACCAAGAGACCCAGTACTTC.

This clone was detected many times. V is TRBV29-1 and J is TRBJ2-5; D unresolved. Trimming removed 6 bases at V and 5 bases at J, with 7 bases between. The CDR3 runs to 10 residues. Germline V CDR1 and CDR2: SQVTM, ANQGSEA. The CDR3 DNA follows: TGCAGCGTCCTAACGGAGACCCAGTACTTC. This encodes CSVLTETQYF.

The J gene is TRBJ2-7, the V gene TRBV5-4, with 7 bases lining up with TRBD1. V lost 7 bases, J lost 7 bases, and 11 bases stayed unmatched. CDR3 length equals 13 residues. Germline CDR1 SGHNT, CDR2 YYREEE (reference sequence). The CDR3 DNA sequence: TGTGCCAGCTCGGGACAGTTAGTTCGGGAGCAGTACTTC. Translated: CASSGQLVREQYF.

This clone was observed at least ten times. The gene calls are TRBV7-9 and TRBJ1-1; 10 bases fit TRBD1. Looked up from germline, CDR1 is SEHNR and CDR2 is FQNEAQ (reference sequence). CDR3 length: 14 amino acids. J gave up 6 bases and V 8 bases, and 9 bases lay outside the gene matches. The CDR3 sequence is CASGPDRGFAEAFF. In nucleotides, the CDR3 is TGTGCCAGCGGCCCGGACAGGGGGTTCGCTGAAGCTTTCTTT.

This clone was seen a handful of times. The chain combines TRBV7-9 with TRBJ2-1; 10 nucleotides align to TRBD2. After removal of 5 bases from V and 0 bases from J, the junction contained 1 base not matched to a gene. This CDR3 spans 15 amino acids. From germline, CDR1 is SEHNR and CDR2 FQNEAQ (reference sequence). The CDR3 sequence: CASSRTSGSYNEQFF. In nucleotides, the CDR3 is TGTGCCAGCAGCAGGACTAGCGGCTCCTACAATGAGCAGTTCTTC.

The table lists this clone with a few counts. The genes are TRBV20-1 and TRBJ2-1; D call uncertain. V was trimmed by 4 bases and J by 7 bases, leaving 8 bases between them. In germline, CDR1 is DFQATT, CDR2 SNEGSKA (reference sequence). This CDR3 contains 11 residues. The chain's CDR3 is CSAKDGNEQFF. CDR3 nucleotides: TGCAGTGCTAAAGACGGGAATGAGCAGTTCTTC.

This clone showed up just a few times. The chain links TRBV9 to TRBJ1-1; 9 nucleotides align to TRBD1. CDR3 length equals 15 residues. Germline loops: CDR1 SGDLS, CDR2 YYNGEE. V shed 0 bases and J 3 bases; nucleotides not matched to a gene: 3. The CDR3 coding sequence is TGTGCCAGCAGCGTAGGGGGACAGGGCTACACTGAAGCTTTCTTT. Its translation: CASSVGGQGYTEAFF.

This clone was seen repeatedly, ten times or more. The chain recombines TRBV29-1 with TRBJ2-3, with D perhaps matching TRBD2 (6 bases). V was pared by 7 bases and J by 2 bases, with 16 bases between. The CDR3 has 14 residues. Germline CDR1 is SQVTM and CDR2 is ANQGSEA. The CDR3 DNA sequence: TGCAGCGCGGGGCGTGGGGGGACCACAGATACGCAGTATTTT. Translated, it gives CSAGRGGTTDTQYF.

V and J are TRBV5-6 and TRBJ1-1, with unresolved D. CDR1 SGHDT and CDR2 YYEEEE come from the germline V gene. The CDR3 is 19 amino acids. Trimming removed 3 bases from V and 0 bases from J, with 24 bases in between. The CDR3 bases are TGTGCCAGCAGCTCGAAACGCCGAGGACCGGGGAAAATGAACACTGAAGCTTTCTTT. It specifies CASSSKRRGPGKMNTEAFF.

This clone is a singleton in its sample. The V gene is TRBV4-1, the J gene TRBJ2-4; the match to TRBD1 covers 7 bases. The J segment lost 2 bases and the V segment lost 4 bases, leaving 2 bases of the junction unmatched. Germline lookup yields CDR1 MGHRA and CDR2 YSYEKL. The CDR3 totals 14 residues. The DNA of the CDR3 is TGCGCCAGCAGCCCGACAGGGCCCAAAAACATTCAGTACTTC. This codes for CASSPTGPKNIQYF.

This clone was counted only a few times. The rearrangement uses TRBV27 and TRBJ2-1; TRBD1 aligns across 9 bases. The germline CDR1 and CDR2 sequences are MNHEY and SMNVEV (reference sequence). This CDR3 spans 16 amino acids. The junction had 12 bases not matched to a gene; V was cut back by 5 bases and J by 7 bases. In nucleotides, the CDR3 is TGTGCCAGCAGTCCAAGGGACAGGGTAACTAGGAATGAGCAGTTCTTC. Encoded protein: CASSPRDRVTRNEQFF.

This clone appeared a few times. V and J are TRBV2 and TRBJ2-7; TRBD2 might be the D (6 bases). Trimming removed 6 bases at V and 0 bases at J, with 18 bases between. There are 16 residues in the CDR3. Germline values: CDR1 SNHLY, CDR2 FYNNEI. The CDR3 loop is CASRPIYGGSSYEQYF. In DNA form, the CDR3 reads TGTGCCAGCAGACCAATTTACGGGGGAAGCTCCTACGAGCAGTACTTC.

The chain uses TRBV7-2 and TRBJ2-3, with TRBD1 as a possible D gene (5 bases). Germline V gene lookup returns CDR1 SGHTA and CDR2 FQGNSA. Deletions cut 2 bases from V and 6 bases from J, with 9 bases between. This CDR3 contains 13 residues. The CDR3 spells CASSLQGADTQYF. CDR3 sequence (DNA): TGTGCCAGCAGCTTACAGGGTGCGGATACGCAGTATTTT.

This chain uses TRBV11-3 with TRBJ2-7; 12 bases match TRBD2. CDR3 length equals 17 residues. Germline lookup yields CDR1 SGHNT and CDR2 YENEEA. Trimming took 5 bases from V and 0 from J; bases not matched to a gene: 8. CDR3 sequence reads: CASSPNRTSGTSYEQYF. The CDR3 nucleotides read TGTGCCAGCAGCCCCAACCGGACTAGCGGGACCTCCTACGAGCAGTACTTC.

The chain couples TRBV5-4 to TRBJ1-6; possibly TRBD1 for D (5 bases). Germline CDR1 and CDR2: SGHNT and YYREEE (reference sequence). The CDR3 runs 15 residues. V lost 5 bases to trimming and J lost 0 bases, with 9 bases between them. The CDR3 DNA is TGTGCCAGCAGACCTGACAGCTCCTATAATTCACCCCTCCACTTT. Translation gives CASRPDSSYNSPLHF.